The 11 T cell receptor beta chains presented below share a single source sample, sequenced in a study of identical twins. MiXCR, run by TCRdb on the 5' RACE reads, gives a single entry per CDR3 protein. The sample carries fewer than 450,000 distinct CDR3 sequences, about 9% recorded once. What was sequenced was naive T cells sorted from blood. The receptors were gathered from a woman between 50 and 59 years old in good health.

Here the CDR3 DNA reads TGTGCCAGCAGCTCTCGGACATACGCCCTGAATGAGCAGTTCTTC. Translating gives CASSSRTYALNEQFF. The chain joins TRBV7-2 to TRBJ2-1; TRBD1 might be the D (5 bases). CDR3 length: 15 residues. Germline V gives CDR1 SGHTA, CDR2 FQGNSA. The V end lost 4 bases, the J end lost 7 bases, and 17 bases lay between the germline ends.

This clonotype was picked up a small number of times. V gene TRBV6-1 combines with J gene TRBJ2-7; D call uncertain. The CDR3 is 13 amino acids. The germline V gene encodes CDR1 MNHNS and CDR2 SASEGT. V was pared by 3 bases and J by 2 bases, with 8 bases between. The CDR3 sequence: CASSERSPYEQYV. The DNA of the CDR3 is TGTGCCAGCAGTGAGAGGTCTCCCTACGAGCAGTACGTC.

The V call is TRBV5-1, the J call TRBJ2-5; 8 nucleotides agree with TRBD2. Per the germline V gene, CDR1 is SGHRS and CDR2 is YFSETQ. J was trimmed by 2 bases and V by 0 bases; bases with no gene match: 3. The CDR3 consists of 15 residues. The DNA for the CDR3 is TGCGCCAGCAGCTTGGTTGCGGGAGGTCAAGAGACCCAGTACTTC. It encodes CASSLVAGGQETQYF.

At least ten counts were recorded for this clonotype. The chain employs TRBV20-1 and TRBJ2-5; TRBD2 matches at 8 bases. V was clipped by 5 bases and J by 2 bases; unmatched bases: 4. The CDR3 is 13 residues long. Germline V gene lookup returns CDR1 DFQATT and CDR2 SNEGSKA (reference sequence). The CDR3 sequence: CSAPAGGQETQYF. The DNA for the CDR3 is TGCAGTGCTCCGGCGGGGGGACAAGAGACCCAGTACTTC.

This clonotype was recorded at least ten times. The chain joins TRBV12-3 or TRBV12-4 to TRBJ1-5; D gene unclear. Trimming cost V 5 bases and J 6 bases, with 8 bases left between them. This CDR3 region has 12 residues. Written as DNA, the CDR3 is TGTGCCAGCAGTCCGCGGGGTCAGCCCCAGCATTTT. This gives the protein CASSPRGQPQHF.

The chain carries TRBV25-1 and TRBJ2-1; TRBD2 matches at 7 bases. Germline-derived CDR1 and CDR2 are MGHDK and SYGVNS. The length of the CDR3 is 14 residues. Losses at the gene ends were 2 bases for V and 3 bases for J; bases not matched to a gene: 1. The CDR3 bases are TGTGCCAGCAGTGAAGCGGGAGTCTACAATGAGCAGTTCTTC. Its protein product is CASSEAGVYNEQFF.

The sample holds many counts of this clonotype. This chain joins TRBV6-1 and TRBJ1-1; no firm D call. Trimming shortened V by 3 bases and J by 0 bases, and 8 bases separated the two germline ends. The CDR3 runs 14 residues. Germline-derived CDR1 and CDR2 are MNHNS and SASEGT. The CDR3 DNA is TGTGCCAGCAGTGACCCAGGTATGAACACTGAAGCTTTCTTT. Translated, it gives CASSDPGMNTEAFF.

This clonotype was counted only a few times. The rearrangement links TRBV29-1 to TRBJ2-5; the D is unclear. Germline V CDR1 and CDR2: SQVTM, ANQGSEA. The ends were cut back, 4 bases at V and 5 bases at J, with 5 bases in the middle. The CDR3 sequence is 10 residues long. CDR3 protein: CSVVGETQYF. CDR3 bases: TGCAGCGTTGTCGGGGAGACCCAGTACTTC.

The sample holds many counts of this clonotype. The rearrangement joins TRBV12-3 or TRBV12-4 to TRBJ1-5; no reliable D call. CDR3 length: 16 residues. Deletions cut 6 bases from V and 7 bases from J, with 22 bases between. The CDR3 region has the DNA TGTGCCAGCAGCGAGGTATGGTCAGGAGCTGACCAGCCCCAGCATTTT. Its protein product is CASSEVWSGADQPQHF.

This clonotype was observed many times. The chain carries TRBV7-9 and TRBJ2-5; 8 nucleotides line up with TRBD1. This CDR3 is built from 15 residues. Germline V gene sequence: CDR1 SEHNR, CDR2 FQNEAQ (reference sequence). The V gene end was trimmed by 5 bases and the J gene end by 0 bases; junction bases not matched to a gene: 5. CDR3 sequence: CASSRSTGDQETQYF. CDR3 in DNA: TGTGCCAGCAGCCGCTCGACAGGGGACCAAGAGACCCAGTACTTC.

The chain links TRBV12-3 or TRBV12-4 to TRBJ2-7; 7 bases agree with TRBD2. J lost 3 bases, V lost 1 base, and 9 bases had no gene match. This CDR3 has 16 amino acids. In DNA, the CDR3 is TGTGCCAGCAGTTTAGGGGGGGGGAGGGCCGACTACGAGCAGTACTTC. Encoded protein: CASSLGGGRADYEQYF.